This T cell receptor (beta chain) was profiled in a study of molecular identifiers for immune sequencing clone quantification. The CDR3 length is 15 residues. Trimming removed 5 bases from V and 5 bases from J, with 16 bases in between. TCRdb fed the PCR reads into MiXCR, producing one record per CDR3 protein. Of fewer than 70,000 distinct CDR3 sequences in the sample, roughly 18% are singletons; the top ten hold 1.5%. The table lists this clonotype with many counts. Naive CD8 T cells underwent sorting with the CD8+CD4-CCR7+CD45RA+ definition. The sequence derives from a human donor in good health. Some libraries in this study had Jurkat cell RNA spiked in. The chain combines TRBV12-3 or TRBV12-4 with TRBJ1-5, with D possibly being TRBD1 (6 bases). Sequenced material: naive CD8+ T cells from blood, with Jurkat cell RNA spiked in. Subset specified: FACS-sorted CD8+CD4-CCR7+CD45RA+ naive T cells. CDR3 DNA: TGTGCCAGCAGTCTATACAGGGCATGGGATCAGCCCCAGCATTTT. Its protein product is CASSLYRAWDQPQHF.